A selection of T cell receptor beta chains follows, all from one sample in a study. TCRdb re-analysed the reads in MiXCR, keeping a single row per CDR3 protein. This table has nearly 15,000 distinct CDR3 sequences, around 30% appearing once. The material sequenced was blood. These receptors were collected from a human donor. The CDR3 runs from the conserved cysteine through the conserved F or W. D genes are given only for firm matches. Rows give clone size only sometimes, using once, few, many, or a class for an expanded clone.

v_call,d_call,clone_size,j_call,cdr3_aa,cdr3_nt
TRBV29-1,TRBD1,medium-sized,TRBJ2-7,CSVNDRVGNEQYF,TGCAGCGTGAATGACAGGGTAGGGAACGAGCAGTACTTC
TRBV29-1,TRBD1,medium-sized,TRBJ2-7,CSGSLGTDNYEQYF,TGCAGCGGTAGTCTGGGGACAGACAACTACGAGCAGTACTTC
TRBV4-3,.,.,TRBJ2-1,CASGRHGGSNEQFF,TGCGCCAGCGGCCGCCATGGAGGGAGCAATGAGCAGTTCTTC
TRBV4-2,.,.,TRBJ1-2,CASSQDLGAGVGYTF,TGTGCCAGCAGCCAAGATCTGGGAGCGGGAGTAGGTTACACCTTC
TRBV30,.,few,TRBJ2-7,CAWSALSYEQYF,TGTGCCTGGAGCGCCCTATCCTACGAGCAGTACTTC
TRBV7-9,TRBD2,medium-sized,TRBJ2-7,CASSLSGTSAYEQYF,TGTGCCAGCAGCTTAAGCGGGACTAGCGCGTACGAGCAGTACTTC
TRBV4-2,.,.,TRBJ1-3,CASSQVIVRGNTIYF,TGTGCCAGCAGCCAAGTAATCGTTCGGGGAAACACCATATATTTT
TRBV29-1,.,medium-sized,TRBJ2-1,CSVDGLGVHNEQFF,TGCAGCGTTGACGGGCTAGGAGTCCACAATGAGCAGTTCTTC
TRBV4-2,.,many,TRBJ1-1,CASSQGSGANTEAFF,TGTGCCAGCAGCCAAGGTTCTGGGGCGAACACTGAAGCTTTCTTT
TRBV6-2/TRBV6-3,.,.,TRBJ1-1,CAISGKGRNTEAFF,TGTGCCATCAGCGGGAAAGGTCGTAACACTGAAGCTTTCTTT
TRBV20-1,.,many,TRBJ1-2,CSARNSLYGYTF,TGCAGTGCTAGAAACAGTCTCTATGGCTACACCTTC
TRBV30,.,.,TRBJ1-2,CAWSPNTGFTYGYTF,TGTGCCTGGAGCCCAAATACAGGCTTCACTTATGGCTACACCTTC
TRBV29-1,.,medium-sized,TRBJ2-1,CSVDLRGNEQFF,TGCAGCGTTGACTTGAGGGGGAATGAGCAGTTCTTC
TRBV4-2,.,many,TRBJ1-2,CASSQDLRGSNGYTF,TGTGCCAGCAGCCAAGATCTAAGAGGGTCTAATGGCTACACCTTC
TRBV20-1,.,.,TRBJ2-7,CSARGQFERIIYEQYF,TGCAGTGCTAGGGGGCAGTTCGAGCGGATAATCTACGAGCAGTACTTC
TRBV4-2,.,medium-sized,TRBJ2-5,CASSQDVRPSETQYF,TGTGCCAGCAGCCAAGATGTTCGGCCTTCAGAGACCCAGTACTTC
TRBV20-1,.,.,TRBJ2-3,CTSPSPTDTQYF,TGCACAAGCCCTAGCCCCACAGATACGCAGTATTTT
TRBV4-1,.,.,TRBJ2-2,CASSQNRANSGNTGELFF,TGCGCCAGCAGCCAAAACAGGGCAAACTCTGGAAACACCGGGGAGCTGTTTTTT
TRBV18,TRBD1,.,TRBJ1-5,CASSPFRDRGTNQPQHF,TGTGCCAGCTCACCGTTCCGGGACAGGGGGACGAATCAGCCCCAGCATTTT
TRBV18,.,many,TRBJ1-5,CASSPGPGQPQHF,TGTGCCAGCTCACCAGGGCCTGGCCAGCCCCAGCATTTT
TRBV29-1,.,many,TRBJ2-5,CSVAHVRSETQYF,TGCAGCGTGGCCCACGTACGGTCCGAGACCCAGTACTTC
TRBV4-1,.,once,TRBJ1-2,CASSQDMNYGYTF,TGCGCCAGCAGCCAAGATATGAACTATGGCTACACCTTC
TRBV4-3,TRBD1,many,TRBJ1-1,CASSQEEGQSNTEAFF,TGCGCCAGCAGCCAAGAAGAGGGACAGTCAAACACTGAAGCTTTCTTT
TRBV12-3/TRBV12-4,.,once,TRBJ2-1,CASSSISGRHGGSRYEQFF,TGTGCCAGCAGTTCGATAAGCGGCCGCCATGGAGGGAGTCGCTATGAGCAGTTCTTC
TRBV30,TRBD2,few,TRBJ2-1,CAWSVSGRDYNEQFF,TGTGCCTGGAGTGTAAGCGGGAGGGACTACAATGAGCAGTTCTTC
TRBV5-1,TRBD1,many,TRBJ2-2,CASSAQGVDTGELFF,TGCGCCAGCAGCGCGCAGGGGGTCGACACCGGGGAGCTGTTTTTT
TRBV20-1,.,.,TRBJ2-5,CSSSSSISGRHGGTQYF,TGCAGTAGCAGCAGTTCGATAAGCGGCCGCCATGGAGGGACCCAGTACTTC
TRBV28,TRBD2,many,TRBJ2-3,CASHGLAGGGTDTQYF,TGTGCCAGCCACGGACTAGCGGGAGGAGGAACAGATACGCAGTATTTT
TRBV30,.,.,TRBJ1-2,CAWSPVGMGYTF,TGTGCCTGGAGTCCAGTTGGGATGGGCTACACCTTC
TRBV4-3,TRBD2,many,TRBJ2-1,CASSHLLADNEQFF,TGCGCCAGCAGCCACCTCCTAGCGGACAATGAGCAGTTCTTC
TRBV4-3,.,medium-sized,TRBJ2-1,CASSPVTSGFVGEQFF,TGCGCCAGCAGCCCAGTGACTAGTGGTTTTGTGGGCGAGCAGTTCTTC
TRBV29-1,TRBD1,many,TRBJ2-1,CSVGVQGAMSYNEQFF,TGCAGCGTTGGGGTACAGGGGGCAATGTCCTACAATGAGCAGTTCTTC
TRBV18,TRBD2,.,TRBJ2-4,CASSVSPTSSSIQYF,TGTGCCAGCTCAGTTTCTCCGACTAGCTCCTCCATTCAGTACTTC
TRBV19,.,.,TRBJ1-2,CASNIGGRPRGYTF,TGTGCCAGTAACATCGGCGGGAGGCCTAGAGGCTACACCTTC
TRBV6-2/TRBV6-3,TRBD1,many,TRBJ2-5,CASSYPVQGALVETQYF,TGTGCCAGCAGTTACCCCGTACAGGGGGCCTTGGTAGAGACCCAGTACTTC
TRBV4-3,.,medium-sized,TRBJ1-1,CASSQDLGRLNTEAFF,TGCGCCAGCAGCCAAGATCTTGGCCGATTGAACACTGAAGCTTTCTTT
TRBV29-1,TRBD1,.,TRBJ1-4,CSKTGVEEKLFF,TGCAGCAAGACAGGGGTGGAAGAAAAACTGTTTTTT
TRBV4-2,.,.,TRBJ1-5,CASSQDGLVVETQHF,TGTGCCAGCAGCCAAGACGGGCTAGTGGTGGAGACCCAGCATTTT
TRBV18,.,medium-sized,TRBJ2-1,CASSVNQEYNEQFF,TGTGCCAGCTCAGTCAACCAGGAATACAATGAGCAGTTCTTC
TRBV4-3,.,.,TRBJ2-7,CASSHTSTNNEQYF,TGCGCCAGCAGCCATACCTCGACCAACAATGAGCAGTACTTC
TRBV14,TRBD1,.,TRBJ2-6,CASSQAGTGESGANVLTF,TGTGCCAGCAGCCAAGCCGGGACAGGCGAATCCGGGGCCAACGTCCTGACTTTC
TRBV14,TRBD1,.,TRBJ2-7,CASSQVGTVTEYEQYF,TGTGCCAGCAGCCAGGTGGGGACAGTGACAGAATACGAGCAGTACTTC
TRBV4-2,TRBD2,many,TRBJ2-7,CASSHTSGLSYEQYF,TGTGCCAGCAGCCACACTAGCGGGCTCTCCTACGAGCAGTACTTC
TRBV29-1,.,many,TRBJ2-5,CSEGGAGQETQYF,TGCAGCGAAGGCGGGGCGGGGCAAGAGACCCAGTACTTC
TRBV10-3,.,medium-sized,TRBJ1-3,CAIRTWEGNTIYF,TGTGCCATCAGGACGTGGGAAGGAAACACCATATATTTT
TRBV15,TRBD1,many,TRBJ2-3,CATSRSGTGKTDTQYF,TGTGCCACCAGCAGAAGCGGGACAGGGAAGACAGATACGCAGTATTTT
TRBV18,TRBD1,.,TRBJ1-1,CASSPSGTGGAITEAFF,TGTGCCAGCTCACCTTCGGGGACAGGGGGCGCGATAACTGAAGCTTTCTTT
TRBV20-1,TRBD2,few,TRBJ2-7,CSADGTSGAYEQYF,TGCAGTGCCGATGGGACTAGCGGGGCCTACGAGCAGTACTTC
TRBV4-2,.,.,TRBJ2-6,CASSHGGTRRTSGANVLTF,TGTGCCAGCAGCCATGGAGGGACGAGGAGGACTTCTGGGGCCAACGTCCTGACTTTC
TRBV29-1,.,medium-sized,TRBJ1-1,CSVGRENTEAFF,TGCAGCGTTGGTCGTGAGAACACTGAAGCTTTCTTT
TRBV28,.,many,TRBJ2-7,CASSQDSLLYEQYF,TGTGCCAGCAGTCAAGACAGCCTCCTCTACGAGCAGTACTTC
TRBV4-3,.,many,TRBJ1-5,CASSPDGGRGPQHF,TGCGCCAGCAGCCCGGACGGGGGCCGCGGGCCCCAGCATTTT
TRBV7-9,TRBD1,medium-sized,TRBJ1-5,CASSLQGTVNQPQHF,TGTGCCAGCAGCTTACAGGGGACAGTCAATCAGCCCCAGCATTTT
TRBV29-1,.,.,TRBJ2-3,CSVEDAGRYF,TGCAGCGTTGAAGACGCTGGGCGGTATTTT
TRBV4-3,TRBD2,.,TRBJ2-1,CASSQELTSGIGTYNEQFF,TGCGCCAGCAGCCAAGAATTGACTAGCGGGATCGGAACCTACAATGAGCAGTTCTTC
TRBV28,TRBD1,few,TRBJ1-6,CASRGQVSYNSPLHF,TGTGCCAGCAGGGGACAGGTCTCCTATAATTCACCCCTCCACTTT
TRBV18,.,many,TRBJ2-1,CASSPGVGSSYNEQFF,TGTGCCAGCTCACCAGGGGTCGGGAGCTCCTACAATGAGCAGTTCTTC